This T cell receptor (beta chain) was recorded in a study of CD8+ T cells in alopecia areata. Study-wide context: In an open-label trial, patients got 5 to 10 mg tofacitinib twice daily. For 6 to 18 months, tofacitinib was taken, and 6 months off drug followed.

Reverse transcribed after extraction, RNA yielded cDNA as the sequencing template. Profiling relied on immunoSEQ multiplex PCR, and the TCRdb table lists in-frame clones only, not all of them. The table lists roughly 190,000 clones, 60% of them singletons. The CDR3 is 14 amino acids. CDR1 SGHDT and CDR2 YYEEEE come from the germline V gene. V lost 4 bases and J lost 2; bases outside the gene matches: 4. Treatment in this sample: oral pan-JAK inhibitor, 5-10 mg twice daily. Sequenced material: CD4+ T cells sorted from blood, taken at week 4, from a patient treated with tofacitinib. The genes are TRBV5-6 and TRBJ1-1, with 8 positions matching TRBD1. The TCR originated in a human donor with alopecia areata. The CDR3 DNA sequence: TGTGCCAGCAGCGACGGACAGGGCAACACTGAAGCTTTCTTT. Translated, it gives CASSDGQGNTEAFF. Looking up the rest from reference TRBV5-6 and TRBJ1-1 gives the full variable domain: DAGVTQSPTHLIKTRGQQVTLRCSPKSGHDTVSWYQQALGQGPQFIFQYYEEEERQRGNFPDRFSGHQFPNYSSELNVNALLLGDSALYLCASSDGQGNTEAFFGQGTRLTVV.